Below, one TCR beta chain is given with its context. What this receptor recognizes is not known. Nothing much larger sits one base from this clone, and base qualities are not available. This sample is part of a study of T cell responses to AZD1222 COVID-19 vaccine (dated by TCRdb to the early 2020s). About the study as a whole: A total of just over 230 trial participants underwent TCR sequencing, of whom 200 to 220 received two doses of AZD1222 and about 26 received two doses of the MenACWY control vaccine. Trial participants were enrolled by age into 18-55, 56-69 and 70-plus year subgroups, with about 150, 27 and 61 TCR-sequenced participants respectively. What the work shows at the level of the full study, not this receptor alone: The 56-69-year group was small, and its depth increase did not reach significance, likely because of low power. A significant rise in spike-specific TCR breadth and depth was observed after two AZD1222 doses relative to day 0 and relative to MenACWY recipients. Conclusions about previously exposed vaccinees are limited, since just six AZD1222 recipients were seropositive for SARS-CoV-2 at baseline. CD4 TCRs associated with the vaccine covered the entire spike protein, and the dominant responses were in regions 160-218 and 743-854. Because no day 14 peak-response samples were available, the repertoires could be characterized only after the peak T cell response. Nearly half of unique spike-specific TCRs reportedly recognized epitopes outside regions mutated in the B.1.351 and B.1.1.7 variants. Participants were mostly white British and included more females than males, and it was suggested by the authors that clonal diversity may have been underestimated.

In light of the paper, this sample's time point label describes: about 28 days (+/-7) after the second vaccine dose. AZD1222 recipients whose second dose came at about 4 weeks and those whose second dose came at about 12 weeks were combined into one group, since spike-specific TCR depth and breadth did not differ between the two schedules. Samples from vaccinated people were obtained from the UK trials COV001 and COV002, which included a single-blind randomized controlled phase 2/3 trial of AZD1222 (ChAdOx1 nCoV-19) in healthy adults. For TCRbeta chain sequencing, PBMC samples from trial participants were taken at day 0 and at day 28 after the second dose. The CDR3 sequence holds 16 residues, the cysteine and phenylalanine included. Of the read, only the CDR3 DNA is kept; its 48 bases are in frame from base 1. Trimming takes 5 bases off V and 4 bases off J; junction bases not matched to a gene: 9. The germline V gene yields SGHVS for CDR1 and FQNEAQ for CDR2.

The CDR3 regions of human TCRbeta chains were analyzed by immunosequencing. For the original study's pipeline: Repertoire TCRs were checked for matches against a reference library of SARS-CoV-2-specific TCRs that had been generated using the MIRA antigen-specificity platform. Breadth was defined as the fraction of unique TCRs that were SARS-CoV-2-associated, and depth was defined as the fraction of total T cells that were SARS-CoV-2-associated. Using the MIRA data, each spike-specific TCR was assigned both to the spike region to which the TCR was reactive and to a CD4 or CD8 class. Log10-transformed breadth and depth values were compared by one-way ANOVA with Sidak's multiple comparisons tests. Entries here come from immuneACCESS through TCRdb and include only in-frame sequences with V and J called. Some clones fail to appear in such tables; in the studies checked, an unresolved V gene covers under half of the shortfall, and the cause of the remainder is unknown. That table gives V, J and clone size, and the DNA gave D and trimming. The sample table lists about 150,000 clones, roughly 93% of them with a count of one. In total, the top ten clones hold about 1.8% of the sample.

The source of this sequence is an adult who received the AZD1222 COVID-19 vaccine. The sequences come from peripheral blood, collected 28 days after the second AZD1222 dose. The receptor chain draws on TRBV7-8 and TRBJ2-1; the junction holds 9 bases that match TRBD2. The nucleotide sequence is TGTGCCAGCAGCAGCCGAAGTAGCGGGGGATACAATGAGCAGTTCTTC. Protein translation: CASSSRSSGGYNEQFF.